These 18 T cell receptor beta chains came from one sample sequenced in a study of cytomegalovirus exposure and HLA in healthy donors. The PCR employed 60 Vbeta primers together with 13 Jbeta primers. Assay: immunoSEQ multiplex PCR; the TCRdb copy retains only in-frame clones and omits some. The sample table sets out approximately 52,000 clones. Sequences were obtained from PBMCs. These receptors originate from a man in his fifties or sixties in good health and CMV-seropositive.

CDR3 nucleotide sequence: TGTGCCAGCAAGAGTCCCGGACAGACCGCCTATGGCTACACCTTC. Its protein is CASKSPGQTAYGYTF. The chain links TRBV6-5 to TRBJ1-2; possible D gene TRBD1, 6 bases. Trimming cost V 7 bases and J 4 bases, with 19 bases left between them. The CDR3 is made up of 15 amino acids. Germline V lookup: CDR1 MNHEY, CDR2 SVGAGI.

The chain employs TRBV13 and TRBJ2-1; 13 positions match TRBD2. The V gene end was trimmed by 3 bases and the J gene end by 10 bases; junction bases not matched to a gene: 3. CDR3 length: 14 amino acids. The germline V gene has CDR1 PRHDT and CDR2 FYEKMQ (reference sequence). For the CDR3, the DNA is TGTGCCAGCAGCTTGGGACTAGCGGGAAACGAGCAGTTCTTC. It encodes CASSLGLAGNEQFF.

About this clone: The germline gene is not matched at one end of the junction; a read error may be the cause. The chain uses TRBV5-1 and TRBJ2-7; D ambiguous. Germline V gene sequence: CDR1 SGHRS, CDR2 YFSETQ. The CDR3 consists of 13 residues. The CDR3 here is CATGVASSYEQYF. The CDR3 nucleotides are TGCGCCACCGGCGTAGCCAGCTCCTACGAGCAATACTTC.

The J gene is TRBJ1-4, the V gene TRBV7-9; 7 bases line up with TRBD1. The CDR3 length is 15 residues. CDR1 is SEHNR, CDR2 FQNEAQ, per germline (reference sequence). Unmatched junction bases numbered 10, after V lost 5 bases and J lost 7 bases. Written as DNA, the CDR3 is TGTGCCAGCAGCGCCTCAGAGACAGGGCGTGAAAAACTGTTTTTT. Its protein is CASSASETGREKLFF.

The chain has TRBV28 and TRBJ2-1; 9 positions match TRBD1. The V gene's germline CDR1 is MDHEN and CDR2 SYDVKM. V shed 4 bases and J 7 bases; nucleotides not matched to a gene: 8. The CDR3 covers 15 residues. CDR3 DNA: TGTGCCAGCAGTTCCTCGGGACAGGGTAGAAATGAGCAGTTCTTC. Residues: CASSSSGQGRNEQFF. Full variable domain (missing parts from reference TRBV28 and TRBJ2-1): DVKVTQSSRYLVKRTGEKVFLECVQDMDHENMFWYRQDPGLGLRLIYFSYDVKMKEKGDIPEGYSVSREKKERFSLILESASTNQTSMYLCASSSSGQGRNEQFFGPGTRLTVL.

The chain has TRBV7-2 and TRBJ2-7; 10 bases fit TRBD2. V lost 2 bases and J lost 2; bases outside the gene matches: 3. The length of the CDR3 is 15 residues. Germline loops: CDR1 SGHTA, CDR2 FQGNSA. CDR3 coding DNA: TGTGCCAGCAGCTTACTCGGACTAGCGGCCTACGAGCAGTACTTC. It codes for CASSLLGLAAYEQYF.

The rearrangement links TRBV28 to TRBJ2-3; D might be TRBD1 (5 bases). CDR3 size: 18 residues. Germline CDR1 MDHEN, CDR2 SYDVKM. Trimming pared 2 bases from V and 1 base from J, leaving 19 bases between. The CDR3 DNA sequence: TGTGCCAGCAGTTTAGGGGCGTCGGAGTTAGTGGGCACAGATACGCAGTATTTT. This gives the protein CASSLGASELVGTDTQYF.

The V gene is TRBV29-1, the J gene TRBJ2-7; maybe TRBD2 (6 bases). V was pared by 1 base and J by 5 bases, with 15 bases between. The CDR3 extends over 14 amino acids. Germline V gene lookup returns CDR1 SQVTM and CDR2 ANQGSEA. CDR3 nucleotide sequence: TGCAGCGTTGAAGGGCTAGCGCACGAGCACGAGCAGTACTTC. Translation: CSVEGLAHEHEQYF.

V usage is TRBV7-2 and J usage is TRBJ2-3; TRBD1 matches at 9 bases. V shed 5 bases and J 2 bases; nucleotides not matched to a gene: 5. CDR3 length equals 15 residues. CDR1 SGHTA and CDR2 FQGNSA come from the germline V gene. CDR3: CASSPGTGITDTQYF. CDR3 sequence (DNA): TGTGCCAGCAGCCCCGGGACAGGGATCACAGATACGCAGTATTTT.

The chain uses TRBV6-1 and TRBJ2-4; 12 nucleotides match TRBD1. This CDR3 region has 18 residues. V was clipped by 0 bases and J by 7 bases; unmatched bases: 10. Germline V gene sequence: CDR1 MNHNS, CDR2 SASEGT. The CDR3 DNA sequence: TGTGCCAGCAGTGAAGCGCTTCGGGACAGGGGGCTTGGGAACATTCAGTACTTC. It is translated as CASSEALRDRGLGNIQYF.

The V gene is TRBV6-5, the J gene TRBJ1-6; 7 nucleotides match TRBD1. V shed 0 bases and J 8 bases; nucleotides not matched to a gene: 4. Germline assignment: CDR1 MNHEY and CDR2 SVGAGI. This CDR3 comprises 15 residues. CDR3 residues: CASSYSYRGDSPLHF. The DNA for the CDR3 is TGTGCCAGCAGTTACTCCTACAGGGGTGATTCACCCCTCCACTTT.

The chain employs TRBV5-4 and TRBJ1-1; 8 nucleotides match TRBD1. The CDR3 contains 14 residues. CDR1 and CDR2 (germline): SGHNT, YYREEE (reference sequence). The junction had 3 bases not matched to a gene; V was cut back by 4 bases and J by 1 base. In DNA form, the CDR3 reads TGTGCCAGCAGCAGGACAGGGCAGAACACTGAAGCTTTCTTT. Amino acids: CASSRTGQNTEAFF. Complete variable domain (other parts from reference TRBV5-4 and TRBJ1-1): ETGVTQSPTHLIKTRGQQVTLRCSSQSGHNTVSWYQQALGQGPQFIFQYYREEENGRGNFPPRFSGLQFPNYSSELNVNALELDDSALYLCASSRTGQNTEAFFGQGTRLTVV.

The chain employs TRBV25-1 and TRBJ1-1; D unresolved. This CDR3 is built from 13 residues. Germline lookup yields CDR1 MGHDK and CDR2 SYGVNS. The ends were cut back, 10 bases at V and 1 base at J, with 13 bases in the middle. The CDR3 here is CATLSSGNTEAFF. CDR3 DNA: TGTGCCACCTTATCCTCAGGGAACACTGAAGCTTTCTTT.

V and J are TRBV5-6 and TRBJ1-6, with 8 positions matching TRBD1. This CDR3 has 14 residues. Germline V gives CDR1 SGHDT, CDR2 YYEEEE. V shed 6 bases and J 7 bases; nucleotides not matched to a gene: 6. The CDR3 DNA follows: TGTGCCAGCACAAGGACAGGGATGAATTCACCCCTCCACTTT. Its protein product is CASTRTGMNSPLHF.

This CDR3 reads CASSQGRTGGLTDTQYF. In DNA, the CDR3 is TGCGCCAGCAGCCAAGGACGGACAGGGGGTCTCACAGATACGCAGTATTTT. The chain joins TRBV4-3 to TRBJ2-3; TRBD1 matches 10 bases. After removal of 1 base from V and 2 bases from J, the junction contained 6 bases not matched to a gene. The CDR3 totals 17 residues. Germline CDR1 LGHNA, CDR2 YSLEER.

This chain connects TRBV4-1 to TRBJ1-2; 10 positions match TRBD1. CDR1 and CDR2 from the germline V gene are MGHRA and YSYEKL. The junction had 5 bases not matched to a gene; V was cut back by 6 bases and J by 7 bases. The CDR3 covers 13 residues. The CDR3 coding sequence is TGCGCCAGCAGGGGGACAGGGGAAGTTGGCTACACCTTC. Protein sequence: CASRGTGEVGYTF.

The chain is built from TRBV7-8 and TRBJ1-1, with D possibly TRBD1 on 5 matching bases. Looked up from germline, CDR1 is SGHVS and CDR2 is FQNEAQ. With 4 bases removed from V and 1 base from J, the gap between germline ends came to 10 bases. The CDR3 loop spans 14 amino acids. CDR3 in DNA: TGTGCCAGCAGCTCCGGCGACAGGAACACTGAAGCTTTCTTT. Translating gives CASSSGDRNTEAFF.

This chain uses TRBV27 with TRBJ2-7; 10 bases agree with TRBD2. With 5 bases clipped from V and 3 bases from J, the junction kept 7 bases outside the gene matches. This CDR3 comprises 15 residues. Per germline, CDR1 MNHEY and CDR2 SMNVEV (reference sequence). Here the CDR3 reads CASSNRLAGNYEQYF. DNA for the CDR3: TGTGCCAGCAGTAACAGACTAGCGGGTAACTACGAGCAGTACTTC.